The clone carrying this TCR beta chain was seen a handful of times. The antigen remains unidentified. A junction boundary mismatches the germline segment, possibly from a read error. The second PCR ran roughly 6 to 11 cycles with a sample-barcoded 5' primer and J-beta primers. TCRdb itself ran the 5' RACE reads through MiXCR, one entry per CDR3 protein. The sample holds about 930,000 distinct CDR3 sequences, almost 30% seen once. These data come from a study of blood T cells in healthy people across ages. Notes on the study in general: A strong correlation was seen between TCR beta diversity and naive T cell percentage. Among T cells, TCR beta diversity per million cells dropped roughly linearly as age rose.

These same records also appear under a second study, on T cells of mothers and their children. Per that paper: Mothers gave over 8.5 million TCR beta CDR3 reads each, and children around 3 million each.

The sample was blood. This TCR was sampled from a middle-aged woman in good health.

The CDR3 loop reads CSATSFSGANVPTF. Here the CDR3 DNA reads TGCAGTGCCACGAGCTTTTCTGGGGCCAACGTCCCGACTTTC. The chain joins TRBV20-1 to TRBJ2-6; the D gene is possibly TRBD1 (5 bases). Germline V gene data show CDR1 as DFQATT and CDR2 as SNEGSKA (reference sequence). The length of the CDR3 is 14 residues.